These 23 T cell receptor beta chains came from one sample sequenced in a study of CD8 T cells in ankylosing spondylitis. In TCRdb, the 5' RACE reads were re-called with MiXCR into one record per CDR3 protein. The sample includes approximately 350,000 distinct CDR3 sequences, under 15% of them seen just once. Specimen: blood, either unsorted or a sorted T cell fraction (not recorded which). These receptors were obtained from a male donor with ankylosing spondylitis or in good health (not recorded which).

This clonotype showed up many times. The chain couples TRBV5-1 to TRBJ1-1; 9 nucleotides line up with TRBD1. Trimming took 4 bases from V and 5 from J; bases not matched to a gene: 6. Germline lookup yields CDR1 SGHRS and CDR2 YFSETQ. The CDR3 spans 14 residues. The CDR3 reads CASSDRTGETEAFF. The CDR3 DNA is TGCGCCAGCAGCGACCGGACAGGGGAAACTGAAGCTTTCTTT.

The DNA for the CDR3 is TGCGCCAGCAGCTTGGGCGTGGGGGACACTGAAGCTTTCTTT. This translates into CASSLGVGDTEAFF. The chain carries TRBV5-1 and TRBJ1-1; a weak D match, TRBD1 (5 bases). Trimming shortened V by 0 bases and J by 3 bases, and 9 bases separated the two germline ends. The germline V gene has CDR1 SGHRS and CDR2 YFSETQ. The CDR3 covers 14 residues.

The chain combines TRBV11-2 with TRBJ2-1; D might be TRBD1 (5 bases). The CDR3 has 21 amino acids. The germline V and J ends were trimmed by 5 bases and 0 bases, with 29 bases remaining between them. The germline V gene encodes CDR1 SGHAT and CDR2 FQNNGV. The CDR3 region has the DNA TGTGCCAGCAGCCTCGGGTGGGGCGGCACCTTGACCCCTAGCTCCTACAATGAGCAGTTCTTC. Translating gives CASSLGWGGTLTPSSYNEQFF.

This clonotype has ten or more counts. This chain links TRBV7-9 with TRBJ2-1; D is ambiguous. Germline lookup yields CDR1 SEHNR and CDR2 FQNEAQ (reference sequence). The CDR3 totals 12 residues. Trimming took 6 bases from V and 7 from J, leaving 10 bases between them. The CDR3 coding sequence is TGTGCCAGCAGTCTTGGCTGGAATGAGCAGTTCTTC. The encoded protein is CASSLGWNEQFF.

The chain uses TRBV5-4 and TRBJ2-7; D possibly matches TRBD1 or TRBD2 (5 bases each). The CDR3 is made up of 15 amino acids. The germline CDR1 and CDR2 sequences are SGHNT and YYREEE (reference sequence). Trimming pared 0 bases from V and 7 bases from J, leaving 17 bases between. CDR3 sequence: CASSLDDPGWGEQYF. As DNA, the CDR3 is TGTGCCAGCAGCTTGGACGACCCTGGCTGGGGGGAGCAGTACTTC.

The J gene is TRBJ2-1, the V gene TRBV15; D tentatively reads TRBD1 or TRBD2 (5 bases each). The CDR3 runs 16 residues. CDR1 and CDR2 (germline): LNHNV, YYDKDF (reference sequence). Between the trimmed V and J ends, which lost 1 base and 4 bases, there was a span of 14 bases. CDR3: CATSRGTSWGYNEQFF. The CDR3 DNA sequence: TGTGCCACCAGCAGAGGTACGTCATGGGGGTACAATGAGCAGTTCTTC.

A few counts support this clonotype. The chain joins TRBV12-3 or TRBV12-4 to TRBJ2-1, with 8 bases that match TRBD2. The ends lost 5 bases at V and 6 bases at J; junction bases unmatched: 12. CDR3 length: 16 amino acids. The CDR3 nucleotides read TGTGCCAGCAGTCGCAAAACTAGCGGAGGTGGCAATGAGCAGTTCTTC. It encodes CASSRKTSGGGNEQFF.

This clonotype was seen a handful of times. This chain joins TRBV6-1 and TRBJ2-3; TRBD2 agrees at 10 bases. With V trimmed by 6 bases and J by 0 bases, 6 bases remained unmatched. The CDR3 has 16 amino acids. Germline CDR1 MNHNS, CDR2 SASEGT. DNA of the CDR3: TGTGCCAGCAGAAGAGGACTAGCGGCTAGCACAGATACGCAGTATTTT. Encoded protein: CASRRGLAASTDTQYF.

The chain employs TRBV3-1 and TRBJ2-5; the match to TRBD2 covers 10 bases. Trimming cost V 4 bases and J 1 base; bases outside gene matches: 6. The CDR3 totals 16 residues. In germline, CDR1 is LGHDT, CDR2 YNNKEL (reference sequence). The CDR3 spells CASSLGAGGTQETQYF. CDR3 DNA: TGTGCCAGCAGCCTTGGAGCGGGAGGGACCCAAGAGACCCAGTACTTC.

The chain has TRBV5-6 and TRBJ2-1; no firm D call. Trimming shortened V by 0 bases and J by 11 bases, and 6 bases separated the two germline ends. CDR1 and CDR2 (germline): SGHDT, YYEEEE. This CDR3 has 11 residues. The CDR3 region has the DNA TGTGCCAGCAGCTTGGGACCCCAGCAGTTCTTC. Translated: CASSLGPQQFF.

The V call is TRBV20-1, the J call TRBJ2-7, with unresolved D. The CDR3 has 11 residues. Trimming shortened V by 5 bases and J by 3 bases, and 8 bases separated the two germline ends. The germline gives CDR1 DFQATT, CDR2 SNEGSKA (reference sequence). CDR3: CSAYGNYEQYF. For the CDR3, the DNA is TGCAGTGCTTACGGAAACTACGAGCAGTACTTC.

This clonotype showed up just a few times. The rearrangement joins TRBV7-2 to TRBJ2-7; TRBD1 aligns across 9 bases. The V segment lost 2 bases and the J segment 5 bases; nucleotides outside the gene matches: 13. CDR3 size: 17 residues. Germline V gene sequence: CDR1 SGHTA, CDR2 FQGNSA. The CDR3 protein is CASSLLSGQGRRNEQYF. CDR3 in DNA: TGTGCCAGCAGCTTACTATCCGGACAGGGGAGGCGTAACGAGCAGTACTTC.

Only a few counts were recorded for this clonotype. J is TRBJ2-2 and V is TRBV5-1, with D unresolved. The CDR3 is made up of 12 amino acids. The ends were cut back, 7 bases at V and 9 bases at J, with 13 bases in the middle. Germline V CDR1 and CDR2: SGHRS, YFSETQ. The DNA of the CDR3 is TGCGCCAGCGCTATCAACAAATGGGAGCTGTTTTTT. As protein: CASAINKWELFF.

This clonotype was seen repeatedly, ten times or more. V and J are TRBV11-2 and TRBJ2-1; D is possibly TRBD2 (6 bases). Germline CDR1 and CDR2: SGHAT and FQNNGV. This CDR3 has 14 amino acids. V was shortened by 0 bases and J by 5 bases, with 8 bases between the two germline ends. CDR3 region: CASSLEGGNNEQFF. DNA of the CDR3: TGTGCCAGCAGCTTAGAGGGGGGAAACAATGAGCAGTTCTTC.

This clonotype was detected only a few times. This chain connects TRBV9 to TRBJ1-1; D not resolved. Per germline, CDR1 SGDLS and CDR2 YYNGEE. This CDR3 region has 14 residues. Trimming pared 0 bases from V and 2 bases from J, leaving 8 bases between. The DNA of the CDR3 is TGTGCCAGCAGCGTAGGGCAGTCTAACACTGAAGCTTTCTTT. Translating gives CASSVGQSNTEAFF. Full variable domain (missing parts from reference TRBV9 and TRBJ1-1): DSGVTQTPKHLITATGQRVTLRCSPRSGDLSVYWYQQSLDQGLQFLIQYYNGEERAKGNILERFSAQQFPDLHSELNLSSLELGDSALYFCASSVGQSNTEAFFGQGTRLTVV.

The chain couples TRBV6-2 or TRBV6-3 to TRBJ2-7; D is uncertain. Germline assignment: CDR1 MNHEY and CDR2 SVGEGT. This CDR3 has 15 residues. Trimming stripped 0 bases from V and 5 bases from J, with 14 bases between. The CDR3 DNA is TGTGCCAGCAGTTACTCGATACTGAGAGGCCACGAGCAGTACTTC. It encodes CASSYSILRGHEQYF.

The table lists this clonotype with a few counts. This rearrangement joins TRBV19 to TRBJ2-3; D gene ambiguous. The ends were cut back, 3 bases at V and 0 bases at J, with 7 bases in the middle. The length of the CDR3 is 14 residues. The germline CDR1 and CDR2 sequences are LNHDA and SQIVND (reference sequence). CDR3 coding DNA: TGTGCCAGTAGTATCCGGCGGAGCACAGATACGCAGTATTTT. Protein product: CASSIRRSTDTQYF.

This chain joins TRBV27 and TRBJ2-1, with D perhaps matching TRBD1 (5 bases). Germline CDR1 MNHEY, CDR2 SMNVEV (reference sequence). V dropped 7 bases and J dropped 6 bases, with 10 bases sitting between them. The CDR3 loop spans 12 amino acids. CDR3 residues: CASKGRVNEQFF. CDR3 in DNA: TGTGCCAGCAAAGGCAGGGTCAATGAGCAGTTCTTC.

Many counts were recorded for this clonotype. This sequence joins TRBV2 and TRBJ2-1; 10 bases are shared with TRBD1. V lost 7 bases, J lost 7 bases, and 7 bases stayed unmatched. There are 14 residues in the CDR3. The germline CDR1 and CDR2 sequences are SNHLY and FYNNEI. The CDR3: CASTPDRGYNEQFF. In DNA form, the CDR3 reads TGTGCCAGCACCCCGGACAGGGGGTATAATGAGCAGTTCTTC.

This clonotype was observed a handful of times. The chain employs TRBV29-1 and TRBJ1-4; D remains unclear. The CDR3 loop spans 14 amino acids. Between the trimmed V and J ends, which lost 5 bases and 4 bases, there was a span of 14 bases. Per the germline V gene, CDR1 is SQVTM and CDR2 is ANQGSEA. The CDR3 nucleotides are TGCAGCGTTTTGAACCCTACGGGTAATGAAAAACTGTTTTTT. Its protein product is CSVLNPTGNEKLFF.

The V and J genes are TRBV10-3 and TRBJ2-4; D may be TRBD1 (5 bases). Germline V lookup: CDR1 ENHRY, CDR2 SYGVKD. This CDR3 has 15 amino acids. Trimming shortened V by 4 bases and J by 1 base, and 11 bases separated the two germline ends. CDR3 region: CAISGTGDAKNIQYF. The CDR3 DNA follows: TGTGCCATCAGTGGAACAGGCGATGCCAAAAACATTCAGTACTTC.

J is TRBJ1-3 and V is TRBV4-1; a possible D gene is TRBD1 (5 bases). V was shortened by 2 bases and J by 4 bases, with 18 bases between the two germline ends. Germline V gives CDR1 MGHRA, CDR2 YSYEKL. The CDR3 is made up of 17 amino acids. The CDR3 sequence: CASSQRAGLSSGNTIYF. In DNA form, the CDR3 reads TGCGCCAGCAGCCAACGGGCAGGGCTATCGTCGGGAAACACCATATATTTT.

This clonotype showed up just a few times. The rearrangement uses TRBV2 and TRBJ1-2; D remains ambiguous. This CDR3 has 16 amino acids. Deletions cut 3 bases from V and 0 bases from J, with 14 bases between. The germline V gene has CDR1 SNHLY and CDR2 FYNNEI. The CDR3 here is CASSDSGPVSNYGYTF. As DNA, the CDR3 is TGTGCCAGCAGTGATAGCGGGCCCGTCTCTAACTATGGCTACACCTTC.